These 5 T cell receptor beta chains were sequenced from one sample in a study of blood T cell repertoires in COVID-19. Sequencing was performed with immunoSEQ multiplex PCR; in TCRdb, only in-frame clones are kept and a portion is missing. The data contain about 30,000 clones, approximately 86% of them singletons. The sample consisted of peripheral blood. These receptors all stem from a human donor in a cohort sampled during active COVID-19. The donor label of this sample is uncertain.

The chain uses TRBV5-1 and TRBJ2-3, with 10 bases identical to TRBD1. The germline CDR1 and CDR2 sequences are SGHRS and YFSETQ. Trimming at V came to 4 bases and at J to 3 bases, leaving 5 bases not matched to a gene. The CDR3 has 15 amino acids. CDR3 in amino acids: CASSRDRGGTDTQYF. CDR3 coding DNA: TGCGCCAGCAGCCGGGACAGGGGTGGTACAGATACGCAGTATTTT.

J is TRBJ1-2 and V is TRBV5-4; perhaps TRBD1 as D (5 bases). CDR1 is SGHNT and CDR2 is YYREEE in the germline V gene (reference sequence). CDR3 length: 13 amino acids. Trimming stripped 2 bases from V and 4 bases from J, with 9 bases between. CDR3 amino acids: CASSLDQGYGYTF. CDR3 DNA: TGTGCCAGCAGCTTAGACCAGGGCTATGGCTACACCTTC.

CDR3 residues: CASSLRSTGSTGELFF. The CDR3 coding sequence is TGTGCCAGCTCACTTAGATCTACAGGGTCAACCGGGGAGCTGTTTTTT. The gene calls are TRBV18 and TRBJ2-2, with D tentatively TRBD1 (6 bases). The CDR3 covers 16 residues. V was pared by 4 bases and J by 5 bases, with 17 bases between. Germline assignment: CDR1 KGHSH and CDR2 LQKENI.

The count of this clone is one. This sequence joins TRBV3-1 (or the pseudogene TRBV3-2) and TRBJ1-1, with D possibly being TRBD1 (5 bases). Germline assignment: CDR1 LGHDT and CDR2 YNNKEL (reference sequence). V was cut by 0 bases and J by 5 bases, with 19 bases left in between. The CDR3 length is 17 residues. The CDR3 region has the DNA TGTGCCAGCAGCCAAGACGGGGGACGGAGATTTGGGACTGAAGCTTTCTTT. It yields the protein CASSQDGGRRFGTEAFF.

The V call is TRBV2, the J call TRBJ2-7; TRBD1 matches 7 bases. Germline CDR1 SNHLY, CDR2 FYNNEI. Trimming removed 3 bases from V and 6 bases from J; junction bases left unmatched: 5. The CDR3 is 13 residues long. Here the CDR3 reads CASSEQTGSEQYF. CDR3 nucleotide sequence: TGTGCCAGCAGTGAGCAGACAGGGAGCGAGCAGTACTTC. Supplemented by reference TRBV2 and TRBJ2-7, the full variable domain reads EPEVTQTPSHQVTQMGQEVILRCVPISNHLYFYWYRQILGQKVEFLVSFYNNEISEKSEIFDDQFSVERPDGSNFTLKIRSTKLEDSAMYFCASSEQTGSEQYFGPGTRLTVT.